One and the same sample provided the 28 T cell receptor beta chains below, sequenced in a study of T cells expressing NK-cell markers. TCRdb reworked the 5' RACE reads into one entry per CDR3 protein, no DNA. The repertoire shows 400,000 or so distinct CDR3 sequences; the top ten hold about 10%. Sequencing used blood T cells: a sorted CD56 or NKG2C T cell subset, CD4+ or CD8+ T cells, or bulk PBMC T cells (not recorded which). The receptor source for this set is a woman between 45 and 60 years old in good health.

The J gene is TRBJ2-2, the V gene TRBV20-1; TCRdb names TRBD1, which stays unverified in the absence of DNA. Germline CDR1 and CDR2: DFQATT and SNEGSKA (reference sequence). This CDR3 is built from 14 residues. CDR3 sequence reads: CSATRDWGTGELFF.

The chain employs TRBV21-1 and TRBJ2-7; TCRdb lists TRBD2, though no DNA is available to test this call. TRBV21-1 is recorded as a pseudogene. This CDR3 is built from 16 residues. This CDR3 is CASTAGAGECSYEQYF.

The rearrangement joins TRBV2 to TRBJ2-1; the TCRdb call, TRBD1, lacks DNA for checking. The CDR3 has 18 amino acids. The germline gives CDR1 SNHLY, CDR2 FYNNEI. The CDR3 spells CASSDGFGGGRSYNEQFF.

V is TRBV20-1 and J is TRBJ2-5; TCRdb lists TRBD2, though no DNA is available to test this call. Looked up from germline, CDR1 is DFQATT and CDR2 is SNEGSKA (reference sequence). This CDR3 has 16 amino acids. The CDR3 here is CSALPRLAVIQETQYF.

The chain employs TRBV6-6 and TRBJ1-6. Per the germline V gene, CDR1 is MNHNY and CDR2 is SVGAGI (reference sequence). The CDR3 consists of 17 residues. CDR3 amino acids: CASTSRGGTRSNSPLHF.

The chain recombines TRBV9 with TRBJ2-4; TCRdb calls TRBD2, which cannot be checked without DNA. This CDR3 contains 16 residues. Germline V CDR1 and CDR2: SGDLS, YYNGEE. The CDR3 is CASSLGGGIAKNIQYF.

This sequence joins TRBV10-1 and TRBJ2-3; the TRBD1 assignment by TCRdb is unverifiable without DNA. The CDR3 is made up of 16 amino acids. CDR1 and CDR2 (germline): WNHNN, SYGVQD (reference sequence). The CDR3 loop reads CASSESGGFYKDTQYF.

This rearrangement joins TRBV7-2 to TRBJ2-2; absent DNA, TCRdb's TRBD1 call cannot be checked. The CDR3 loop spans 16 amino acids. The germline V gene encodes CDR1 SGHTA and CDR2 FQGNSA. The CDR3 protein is CASSLVGTPNTGELFF. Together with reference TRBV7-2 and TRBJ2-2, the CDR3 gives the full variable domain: GAGVSQSPSNKVTEKGKDVELRCDPISGHTALYWYRQSLGQGLEFLIYFQGNSAPDKSGLPSDRFSAERTGGSVSTLTIQRTQQEDSAVYLCASSLVGTPNTGELFFGEGSRLTVL.

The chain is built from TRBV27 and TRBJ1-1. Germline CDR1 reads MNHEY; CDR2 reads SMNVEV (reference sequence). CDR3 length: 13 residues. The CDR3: CASSFITGTEAFF.

CDR3 protein: CSVAGRLYGEQFF. This chain joins TRBV29-1 and TRBJ2-1. The CDR3 spans 13 residues. Germline V CDR1 and CDR2: SQVTM, ANQGSEA.

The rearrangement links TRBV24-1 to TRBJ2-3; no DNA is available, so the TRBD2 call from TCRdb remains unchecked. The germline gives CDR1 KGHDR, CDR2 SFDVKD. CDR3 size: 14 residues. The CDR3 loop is CATSGLADTDTQYF.

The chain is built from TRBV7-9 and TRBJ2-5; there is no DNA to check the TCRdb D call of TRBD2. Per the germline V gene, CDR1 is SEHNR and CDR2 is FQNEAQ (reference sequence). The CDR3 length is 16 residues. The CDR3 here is CASTKLQGGKKETQYF. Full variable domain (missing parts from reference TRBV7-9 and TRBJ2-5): DTGVSQNPRHKITKRGQNVTFRCDPISEHNRLYWYRQTLGQGPEFLTYFQNEAQLEKSRLLSDRFSAERPKGSFSTLEIQRTEQGDSAMYLCASTKLQGGKKETQYFGPGTRLLVL.

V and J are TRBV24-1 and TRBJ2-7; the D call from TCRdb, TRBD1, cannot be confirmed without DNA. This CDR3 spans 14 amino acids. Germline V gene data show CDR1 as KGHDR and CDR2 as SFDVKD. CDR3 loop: CATSETGFLDEQYF.

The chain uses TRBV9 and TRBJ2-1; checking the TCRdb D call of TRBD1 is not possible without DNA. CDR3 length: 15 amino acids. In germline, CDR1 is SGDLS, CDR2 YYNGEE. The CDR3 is CASSVSVGVYNEQFF.

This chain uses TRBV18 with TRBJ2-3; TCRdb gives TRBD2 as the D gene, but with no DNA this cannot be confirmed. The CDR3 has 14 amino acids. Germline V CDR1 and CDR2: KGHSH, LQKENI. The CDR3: CASSRELSTDTQYF.

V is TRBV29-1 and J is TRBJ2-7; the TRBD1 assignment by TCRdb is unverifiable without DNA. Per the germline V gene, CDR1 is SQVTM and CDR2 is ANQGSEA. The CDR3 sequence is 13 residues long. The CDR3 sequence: CSTSGDPSYEQYF.

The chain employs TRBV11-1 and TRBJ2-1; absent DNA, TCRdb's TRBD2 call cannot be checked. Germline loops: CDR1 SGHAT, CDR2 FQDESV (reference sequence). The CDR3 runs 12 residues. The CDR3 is CASSLTREAQFF.

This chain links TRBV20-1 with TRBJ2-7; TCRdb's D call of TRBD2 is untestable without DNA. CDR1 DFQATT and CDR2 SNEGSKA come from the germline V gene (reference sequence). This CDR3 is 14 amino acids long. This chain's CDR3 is CSADRLAGGNEQYF.

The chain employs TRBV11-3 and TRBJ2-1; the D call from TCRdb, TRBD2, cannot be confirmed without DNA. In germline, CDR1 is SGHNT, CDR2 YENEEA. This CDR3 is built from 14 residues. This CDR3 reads CASSLERVGNEQFF.

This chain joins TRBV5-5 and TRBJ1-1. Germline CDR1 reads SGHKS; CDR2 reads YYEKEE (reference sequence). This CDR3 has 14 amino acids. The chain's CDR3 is CASSLGALGTEAFF.

CDR3 protein: CASSSGTSGVLDTQYF. The rearrangement uses TRBV7-9 and TRBJ2-3; the D call from TCRdb, TRBD2, cannot be confirmed without DNA. CDR1 is SEHNR and CDR2 is FQNEAQ in the germline V gene (reference sequence). The CDR3 runs 16 residues.

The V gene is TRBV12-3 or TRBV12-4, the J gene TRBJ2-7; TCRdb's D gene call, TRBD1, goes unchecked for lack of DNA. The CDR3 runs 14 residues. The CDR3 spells CASSLLTGFYEQYF.

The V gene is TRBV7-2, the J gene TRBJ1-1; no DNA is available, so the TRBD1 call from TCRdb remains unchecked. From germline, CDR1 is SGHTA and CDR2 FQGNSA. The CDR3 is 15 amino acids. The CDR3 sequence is CASGPSGGQNTEAFF. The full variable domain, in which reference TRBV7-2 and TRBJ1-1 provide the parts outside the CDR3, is GAGVSQSPSNKVTEKGKDVELRCDPISGHTALYWYRQSLGQGLEFLIYFQGNSAPDKSGLPSDRFSAERTGGSVSTLTIQRTQQEDSAVYLCASGPSGGQNTEAFFGQGTRLTVV.

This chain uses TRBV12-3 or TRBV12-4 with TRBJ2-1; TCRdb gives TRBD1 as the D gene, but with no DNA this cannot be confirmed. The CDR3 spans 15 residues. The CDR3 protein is CASSSRGQGGHEQFF.

CDR3 sequence reads: CSASADKFQETQYF. The V gene is TRBV20-1, the J gene TRBJ2-5. This CDR3 is built from 14 residues. Germline CDR1 and CDR2: DFQATT and SNEGSKA (reference sequence).

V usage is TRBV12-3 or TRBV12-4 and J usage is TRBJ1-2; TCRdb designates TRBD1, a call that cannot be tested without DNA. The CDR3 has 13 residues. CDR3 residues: CASSIDRGRGYTF.

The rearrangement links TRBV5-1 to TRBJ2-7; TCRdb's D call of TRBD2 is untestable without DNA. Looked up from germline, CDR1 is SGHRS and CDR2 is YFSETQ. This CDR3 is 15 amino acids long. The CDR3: CASSPTSGRLYEQYF.

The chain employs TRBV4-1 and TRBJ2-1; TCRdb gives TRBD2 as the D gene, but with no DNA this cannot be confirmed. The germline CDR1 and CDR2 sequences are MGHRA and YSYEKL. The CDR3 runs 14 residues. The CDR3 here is CASSMGLAGSIGFF.